This T cell receptor (beta chain) was captured by sequencing in a study of T cells in Graves' hyperthyroidism and ophthalmopathy. Study-level points and caveats: A 13 V-J signature model discriminated ophthalmopathy versus stable hyperthyroidism.

This clonotype was counted at least ten times. The antigen remains undetermined. The source material, RNA transcripts, was used to amplify TCR beta CDR3 regions. Carried out on the TCR CDR3, a first-round RT-PCR used the HTBI primer set. TCRdb re-derived calls from the multiplex PCR reads in MiXCR, one entry per CDR3 protein. The sample gives a few hundred thousand distinct CDR3 sequences, 15% to 18% of which show up once; about 7.7% is in the top ten. Trimming stripped 10 bases from V and 4 bases from J, with 17 bases between. Germline assignment: CDR1 MDHEN and CDR2 SYDVKM. This CDR3 region has 13 residues. Diagnostic assessment was based on clinical symptoms, serum thyroxine and TRAb, thyroid ultrasound and orbital computed tomography.

The sample consisted of blood. The genes are TRBV28 and TRBJ2-7, with D perhaps given as TRBD1 or TRBD2 (6 bases each). The TCR sequence derives from a woman under 30 with Graves' hyperthyroidism. The CDR3 region is CATIGGGLYEQYF. In DNA, the CDR3 is TGTGCCACCATCGGGGGCGGTTTGTACGAGCAGTACTTC.